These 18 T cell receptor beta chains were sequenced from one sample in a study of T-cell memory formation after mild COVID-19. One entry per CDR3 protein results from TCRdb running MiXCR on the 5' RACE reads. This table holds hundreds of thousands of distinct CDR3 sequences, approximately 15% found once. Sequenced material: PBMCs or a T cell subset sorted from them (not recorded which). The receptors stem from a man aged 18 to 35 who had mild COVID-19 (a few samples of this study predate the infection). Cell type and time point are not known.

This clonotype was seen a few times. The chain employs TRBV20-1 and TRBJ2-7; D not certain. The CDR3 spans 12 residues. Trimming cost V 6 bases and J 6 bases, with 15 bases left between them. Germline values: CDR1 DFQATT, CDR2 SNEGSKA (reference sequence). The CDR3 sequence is CSAFARDREQYF. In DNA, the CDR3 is TGCAGTGCGTTCGCAAGAGACCGCGAGCAGTACTTC.

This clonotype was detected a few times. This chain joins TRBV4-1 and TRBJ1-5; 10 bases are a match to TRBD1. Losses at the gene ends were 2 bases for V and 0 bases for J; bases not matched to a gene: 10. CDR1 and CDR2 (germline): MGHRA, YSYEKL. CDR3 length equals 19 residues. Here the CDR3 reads CASSQFGQGGTYSNQPQHF. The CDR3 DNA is TGCGCCAGCAGCCAATTCGGACAGGGGGGAACTTATAGCAATCAGCCCCAGCATTTT.

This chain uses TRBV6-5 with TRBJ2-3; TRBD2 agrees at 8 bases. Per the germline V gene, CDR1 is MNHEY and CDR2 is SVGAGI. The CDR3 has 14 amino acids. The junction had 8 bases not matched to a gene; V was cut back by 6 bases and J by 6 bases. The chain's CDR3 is CASSRSGVSDTQYF. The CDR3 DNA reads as TGTGCCAGCAGCCGTAGCGGGGTCTCGGATACGCAGTATTTT.

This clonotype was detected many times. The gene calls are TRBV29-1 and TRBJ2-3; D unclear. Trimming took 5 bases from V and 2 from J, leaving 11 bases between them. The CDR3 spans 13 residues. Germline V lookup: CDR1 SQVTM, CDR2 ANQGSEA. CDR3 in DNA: TGCAGCGTTCTGGTCAGATACACAGATACGCAGTATTTT. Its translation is CSVLVRYTDTQYF.

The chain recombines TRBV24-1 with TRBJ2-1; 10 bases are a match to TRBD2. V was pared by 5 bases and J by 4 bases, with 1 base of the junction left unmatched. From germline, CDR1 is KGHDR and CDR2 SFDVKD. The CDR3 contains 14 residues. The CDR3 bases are TGTGCCACCAGTGGGACTAGCGGATACAATGAGCAGTTCTTC. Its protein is CATSGTSGYNEQFF.

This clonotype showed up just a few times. Here the CDR3 reads CSASGQLSVQPQHF. CDR3 nucleotides: TGCAGTGCCAGCGGACAGCTGTCTGTCCAGCCCCAGCATTTT. The chain uses TRBV20-1 and TRBJ1-5; perhaps TRBD1 as D (6 bases). Trimming shortened V by 6 bases and J by 7 bases, and 19 bases separated the two germline ends. In germline, CDR1 is DFQATT, CDR2 SNEGSKA (reference sequence). CDR3 length: 14 amino acids.

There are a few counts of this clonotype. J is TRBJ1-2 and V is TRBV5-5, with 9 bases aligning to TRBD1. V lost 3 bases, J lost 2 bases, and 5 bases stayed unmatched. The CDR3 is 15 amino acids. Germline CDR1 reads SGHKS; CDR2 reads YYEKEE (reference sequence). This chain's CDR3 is CASSWGGQGNYGYTF. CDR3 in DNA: TGTGCCAGCAGCTGGGGGGGACAGGGCAACTATGGCTACACCTTC. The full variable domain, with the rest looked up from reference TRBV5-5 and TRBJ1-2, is DAGVTQSPTHLIKTRGQQVTLRCSPISGHKSVSWYQQVLGQGPQFIFQYYEKEERGRGNFPDRFSARQFPNYSSELNVNALLLGDSALYLCASSWGGQGNYGYTFGSGTRLTVV.

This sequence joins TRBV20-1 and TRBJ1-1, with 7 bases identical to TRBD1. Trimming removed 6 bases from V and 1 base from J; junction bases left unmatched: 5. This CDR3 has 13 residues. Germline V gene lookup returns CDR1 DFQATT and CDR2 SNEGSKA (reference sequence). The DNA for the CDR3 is TGCAGTGCCTCAGGGGGGAAGAACACTGAAGCTTTCTTT. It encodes CSASGGKNTEAFF.

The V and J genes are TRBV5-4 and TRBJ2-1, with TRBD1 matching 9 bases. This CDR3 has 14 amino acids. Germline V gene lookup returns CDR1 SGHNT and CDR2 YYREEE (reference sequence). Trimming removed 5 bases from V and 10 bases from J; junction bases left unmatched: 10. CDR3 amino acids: CASSGQGKGGEQFF. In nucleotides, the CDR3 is TGTGCCAGCAGTGGACAGGGGAAAGGCGGGGAGCAGTTCTTC.

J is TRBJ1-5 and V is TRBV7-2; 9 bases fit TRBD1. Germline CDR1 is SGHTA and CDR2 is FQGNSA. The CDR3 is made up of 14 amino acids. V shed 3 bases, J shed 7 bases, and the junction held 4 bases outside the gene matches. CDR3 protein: CASSLFGQGQPQHF. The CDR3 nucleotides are TGTGCCAGCAGCTTGTTCGGACAGGGGCAGCCCCAGCATTTT.

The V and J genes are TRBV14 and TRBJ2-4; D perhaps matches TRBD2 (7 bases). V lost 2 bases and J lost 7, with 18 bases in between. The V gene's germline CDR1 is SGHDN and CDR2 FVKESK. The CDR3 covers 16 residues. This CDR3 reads CASSQSVGGQWNIQYF. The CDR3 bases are TGTGCCAGCAGCCAATCTGTGGGGGGGCAGTGGAACATTCAGTACTTC. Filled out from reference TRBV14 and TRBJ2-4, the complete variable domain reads EAGVTQFPSHSVIEKGQTVTLRCDPISGHDNLYWYRRVMGKEIKFLLHFVKESKQDESGMPNNRFLAERTGGTYSTLKVQPAELEDSGVYFCASSQSVGGQWNIQYFGAGTRLSVL.

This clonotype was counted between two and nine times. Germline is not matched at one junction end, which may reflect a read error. This CDR3 reads CASSLARGQGTF. CDR3 DNA sequence: TGCGCCAGCAGCTTGGCGCGGGGACAGGGGACGTTT. The chain joins TRBV5-1 to TRBJ2-3, with 10 positions matching TRBD1. From germline, CDR1 is SGHRS and CDR2 YFSETQ. The length of the CDR3 is 12 residues.

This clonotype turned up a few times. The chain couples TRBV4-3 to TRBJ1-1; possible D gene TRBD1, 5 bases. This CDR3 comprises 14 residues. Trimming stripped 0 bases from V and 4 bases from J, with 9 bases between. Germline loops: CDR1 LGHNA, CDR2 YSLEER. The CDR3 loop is CASSQEGPGTEAFF. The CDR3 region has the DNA TGCGCCAGCAGCCAAGAGGGGCCGGGCACTGAAGCTTTCTTT.

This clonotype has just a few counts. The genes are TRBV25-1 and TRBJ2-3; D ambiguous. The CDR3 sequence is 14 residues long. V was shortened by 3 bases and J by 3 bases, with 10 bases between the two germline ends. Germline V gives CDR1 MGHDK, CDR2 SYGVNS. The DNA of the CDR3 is TGTGCCAGCAGTGACCCTAGAACGACAGATACGCAGTATTTT. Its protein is CASSDPRTTDTQYF.

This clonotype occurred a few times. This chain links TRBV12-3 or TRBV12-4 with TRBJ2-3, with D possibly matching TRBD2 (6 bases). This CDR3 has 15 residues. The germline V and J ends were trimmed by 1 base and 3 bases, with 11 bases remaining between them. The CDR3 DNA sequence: TGTGCCAGCAGTTTAGAGCTAGCGAGGACAGATACGCAGTATTTT. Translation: CASSLELARTDTQYF.

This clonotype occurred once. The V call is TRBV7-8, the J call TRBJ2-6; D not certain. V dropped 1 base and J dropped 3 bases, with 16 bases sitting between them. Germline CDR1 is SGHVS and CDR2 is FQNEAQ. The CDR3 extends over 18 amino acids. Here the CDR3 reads CASSLGRAAQVGANVLTF. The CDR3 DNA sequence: TGTGCCAGCAGCTTAGGTAGGGCTGCTCAGGTTGGGGCCAACGTCCTGACTTTC.

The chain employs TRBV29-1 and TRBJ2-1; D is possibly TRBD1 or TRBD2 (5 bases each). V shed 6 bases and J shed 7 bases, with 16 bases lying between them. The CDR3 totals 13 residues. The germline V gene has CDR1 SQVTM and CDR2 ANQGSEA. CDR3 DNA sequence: TGCAGCGTCTGGGGCGCGACGGGGAATGAGCAGTTCTTC. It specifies CSVWGATGNEQFF.

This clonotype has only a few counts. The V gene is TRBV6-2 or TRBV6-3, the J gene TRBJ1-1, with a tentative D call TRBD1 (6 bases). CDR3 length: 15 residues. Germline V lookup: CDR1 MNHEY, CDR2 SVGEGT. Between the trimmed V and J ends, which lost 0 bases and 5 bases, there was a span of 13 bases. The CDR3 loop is CASSYSGRGRTEAFF. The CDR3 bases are TGTGCCAGCAGTTACTCAGGCAGGGGTCGTACTGAAGCTTTCTTT.